The rows below give T cell receptor beta chains drawn from one sample of a study of T cells in Graves' hyperthyroidism and ophthalmopathy. One entry per CDR3 protein, called by TCRdb with MiXCR from the multiplex PCR reads. The repertoire has approximately 690,000 distinct CDR3 sequences, around 20% of them found once; the top ten carry under 35%. Sequencing input: blood. These receptors came from a man between 25 and 39 years old with Graves' ophthalmopathy. Each CDR3 is given without its conserved first and last residue.

j_gene,v_gene,len,CDR3aa
TRBJ2-7,TRBV5-6,9,ASRNTYEQY
TRBJ2-1,TRBV30,12,AWRFSGSYNEQF
TRBJ2-5,TRBV6-1,13,ASSRTGVRVETQY
TRBJ1-2,TRBV20-1,13,SAIAAGQKYHGYT
TRBJ2-1,TRBV6-1,9,ASNTGDEQF
TRBJ1-1,TRBV5-1,13,ASTYSGLMNTEAF
TRBJ2-2,TRBV29-1,9,SVRVTGELF
TRBJ2-2,TRBV29-1,11,SVDLGRTGELF
TRBJ2-1,TRBV18,12,ASSPQRGLDEQF
TRBJ1-6,TRBV18,13,ASKERQTEDSPLH
TRBJ2-7,TRBV10-3,12,AISDYGTSGEQY
TRBJ2-1,TRBV24-1,14,ATSDLAATGDNEQF
TRBJ1-1,TRBV28,11,ASRPTLDTEAF
TRBJ2-3,TRBV2,12,ASSSGTSGDTQY
TRBJ2-1,TRBV29-1,12,SVEPNGWLNEQF
TRBJ2-3,TRBV7-2,14,ASSGKREGGTDTQY
TRBJ1-1,TRBV6-6,12,ASSYSNTYTEAF
TRBJ2-1,TRBV6-1,12,ASYRDGPFNEQF
TRBJ1-2,TRBV19,13,ASKETGSTNYGYT